One sample yielded the 29 T cell receptor beta chains listed below, sequenced in a study of human T cells and chemical hapten exposure. TCRdb redid the calling of the RACE reads with MiXCR, one entry per CDR3 protein. The data show 60,000 to 80,000 distinct CDR3 sequences, around a third seen once. Time point specified: patch test 1, 2 weeks after DPC sensitization. Specified treatment: therapeutic diphenylcyclopropenone sensitization with weekly scalp DPC. The material was whole blood, obtained in connection with sensitization to the hapten diphenylcyclopropenone (DPC). The receptors stem from a man aged 35-49 years with alopecia areata. Some clones in this sample may be carry-over from other donors' samples.

The V and J genes are TRBV12-3 or TRBV12-4 and TRBJ2-3, with TRBD2 matching 7 bases. This CDR3 is built from 14 residues. Germline trimming cut 6 bases from V and 0 bases from J; bases unmatched to any gene: 3. For the CDR3, the DNA is TGTGCCAGCAGGCTAGCGGTTAGCACAGATACGCAGTATTTT. Protein product: CASRLAVSTDTQYF.

This sequence joins TRBV20-1 and TRBJ1-5; possible D gene TRBD1, 6 bases. The V and J ends lost 5 bases and 11 bases respectively, with 13 bases between them. The CDR3 has 11 residues. CDR1 and CDR2 (germline): DFQATT, SNEGSKA (reference sequence). The CDR3: CSAQTGFTQHF. CDR3 nucleotides: TGCAGTGCTCAAACAGGGTTCACCCAGCATTTT.

This clonotype occurred a few times. The chain recombines TRBV12-3 or TRBV12-4 with TRBJ1-1; no firm D call. V was trimmed by 3 bases and J by 8 bases, leaving 13 bases between them. The CDR3 is 13 residues long. The CDR3 region has the DNA TGTGCCAGCAGTTTGGGGAGGACGGTGGAAGCTTTCTTT. Translated, it gives CASSLGRTVEAFF.

The genes are TRBV11-2 and TRBJ2-3; D is possibly TRBD2 (5 bases). This CDR3 is 15 amino acids long. Germline V CDR1 and CDR2: SGHAT, FQNNGV. Trimming removed 0 bases from V and 1 base from J, with 8 bases in between. This CDR3 is CASSLDPRGTDTQYF. The CDR3 coding sequence is TGTGCCAGCAGCTTAGATCCGAGGGGCACAGATACGCAGTATTTT.

This clonotype turned up a few times. The gene calls are TRBV7-2 and TRBJ1-1, with 7 positions matching TRBD1. V dropped 4 bases and J dropped 2; count of bases not matched to a gene: 4. Germline V gives CDR1 SGHTA, CDR2 FQGNSA. The CDR3 runs 14 residues. The CDR3 here is CASSSGTANTEAFF. The DNA for the CDR3 is TGTGCCAGCAGCTCCGGGACAGCCAACACTGAAGCTTTCTTT.

This clonotype turned up a few times. The chain combines TRBV28 with TRBJ2-1, with 13 positions matching TRBD2. The CDR3 runs 16 residues. CDR1 is MDHEN, CDR2 SYDVKM, per germline. Losses at the gene ends were 5 bases for V and 10 bases for J; bases not matched to a gene: 11. DNA for the CDR3: TGTGCCAGCAGTCTAAGACTAGCGGGAGGCGAGGAGGAGCAGTTCTTC. It specifies CASSLRLAGGEEEQFF.

The V call is TRBV12-3 or TRBV12-4, the J call TRBJ1-1; D remains ambiguous. The CDR3 is 15 residues long. Trimming removed 4 bases from V and 3 bases from J, with 15 bases in between. DNA of the CDR3: TGTGCCAGCAGTTCCCGACGGGCTGGAGACACTGAAGCTTTCTTT. This sequence encodes CASSSRRAGDTEAFF.

This clonotype was picked up a small number of times. The chain combines TRBV20-1 with TRBJ2-3, with 13 bases fitting TRBD2. The CDR3 covers 16 residues. Germline loops: CDR1 DFQATT, CDR2 SNEGSKA (reference sequence). The trim removed 5 bases at V and 1 base at J, leaving 6 bases unmatched. The CDR3 here is CSASGLAGFGTDTQYF. CDR3 nucleotide sequence: TGCAGTGCTTCGGGACTAGCGGGGTTCGGCACAGATACGCAGTATTTT.

The chain recombines TRBV12-3 or TRBV12-4 with TRBJ2-7; D ambiguous. The CDR3 sequence is 14 residues long. Trimming pared 6 bases from V and 5 bases from J, leaving 17 bases between. Written as DNA, the CDR3 is TGTGCCAGCAGCCCTAGGGAATATCCCCACGAGCAGTACTTC. Residues: CASSPREYPHEQYF.

The chain employs TRBV6-6 and TRBJ2-7, with a weak D call TRBD2 (5 bases). The CDR3 is made up of 13 amino acids. Germline CDR1 and CDR2: MNHNY and SVGAGI (reference sequence). Trimming removed 0 bases at V and 3 bases at J, with 6 bases between. CDR3 bases: TGTGCCAGCAGTTACTCCGGGGTCTACGAGCAGTACTTC. It yields the protein CASSYSGVYEQYF.

The chain joins TRBV6-2 or TRBV6-3 to TRBJ2-3; 9 positions match TRBD2. Looked up from germline, CDR1 is MNHEY and CDR2 is SVGEGT. J gave up 2 bases and V 6 bases, and 9 bases lay outside the gene matches. This CDR3 comprises 16 residues. The CDR3 nucleotides are TGTGCCAGCAGCCGCGCCAGCGGGAGGACCACAGATACGCAGTATTTT. Translating it yields CASSRASGRTTDTQYF.

The chain couples TRBV28 to TRBJ1-5, with D unclear. CDR1 is MDHEN, CDR2 SYDVKM, per germline. Trimming stripped 2 bases from V and 1 base from J, with 9 bases between. The CDR3 extends over 15 amino acids. This chain's CDR3 is CASSLATPSNQPQHF. DNA of the CDR3: TGTGCCAGCAGTTTAGCTACACCGAGCAATCAGCCCCAGCATTTT.

With regard to this clonotype: Mismatch with germline at one junction end may stem from a read error. V gene TRBV12-3 or TRBV12-4 combines with J gene TRBJ1-1; D gene unclear. CDR3 length equals 11 residues. The CDR3 DNA reads TGTGCCAGCAGTTTAGGTACTGAAACTTTCTTT. Its translation: CASSLGTETFF.

The chain has TRBV28 and TRBJ1-1, with D perhaps TRBD1 (5 bases). The CDR3 spans 17 residues. Germline-derived CDR1 and CDR2 are MDHEN and SYDVKM. Trimming took off 7 bases at V and 0 bases at J, with 21 bases between the two ends. CDR3 sequence: CASNFDHWGSLNTEAFF. CDR3 coding DNA: TGTGCCAGCAACTTCGACCACTGGGGCAGCTTGAACACTGAAGCTTTCTTT.

The chain is built from TRBV29-1 and TRBJ2-1; D is tentatively TRBD1 or TRBD2 (9 bases each). The germline V and J ends were trimmed by 8 bases and 4 bases, with 27 bases remaining between them. The length of the CDR3 is 17 residues. The V gene's germline CDR1 is SQVTM and CDR2 ANQGSEA. DNA of the CDR3: TGCAGCTGCTGGGACAGGGAACTAGCGGGCAAATACAATGAGCAGTTCTTC. Amino acids: CSCWDRELAGKYNEQFF.

This clonotype was recorded a few times. The chain employs TRBV7-2 and TRBJ2-3; D not certain. This CDR3 spans 14 amino acids. Trimming cost V 1 base and J 2 bases, with 7 bases left between them. Germline V gene sequence: CDR1 SGHTA, CDR2 FQGNSA. CDR3 nucleotides: TGTGCCAGCAGCTTAGGGGAATACACAGATACGCAGTATTTT. Translation: CASSLGEYTDTQYF.

The sample holds many counts of this clonotype. This chain links TRBV28 with TRBJ2-7; 9 bases agree with TRBD1. Germline CDR1 reads MDHEN; CDR2 reads SYDVKM. The CDR3 length is 20 residues. Germline trimming cut 2 bases from V and 3 bases from J; bases unmatched to any gene: 20. CDR3 nucleotide sequence: TGTGCCAGCAGTTTACCCCCGGGAAGTGTGATACCGGGACAGGGCTACGAGCAGTACTTC. Translating gives CASSLPPGSVIPGQGYEQYF.

This clonotype came up a few times. J is TRBJ2-7 and V is TRBV12-3 or TRBV12-4, with 8 bases that match TRBD2. This CDR3 has 15 residues. The V segment lost 3 bases and the J segment 2 bases; nucleotides outside the gene matches: 6. CDR3 sequence reads: CASSFRSGSAYEQYF. As DNA, the CDR3 is TGTGCCAGCAGTTTTAGGAGCGGGAGTGCCTACGAGCAGTACTTC.

The J gene is TRBJ2-4, the V gene TRBV4-1; weak D call: TRBD2 (5 bases). V shed 6 bases and J shed 8 bases, with 14 bases lying between them. Germline CDR1 reads MGHRA; CDR2 reads YSYEKL. The CDR3 length is 13 residues. CDR3 sequence reads: CASSKGARDIQYF. The CDR3 DNA reads as TGCGCCAGCAGTAAGGGAGCGAGGGACATTCAGTACTTC.

The chain combines TRBV6-1 with TRBJ2-7; either TRBD1 or TRBD2 may fit D (6 bases each). CDR1 is MNHNS, CDR2 SASEGT, per germline. V was shortened by 6 bases and J by 1 base, with 19 bases between the two germline ends. The CDR3 consists of 16 residues. The DNA for the CDR3 is TGTGCCAGCAGCCTCGCTGTAGGGGGAGGATCCTACGAGCAGTACTTC. It yields the protein CASSLAVGGGSYEQYF.

This chain connects TRBV7-6 to TRBJ2-3; D gene uncertain. Germline loops: CDR1 SGHVS, CDR2 FNYEAQ. V was pared by 4 bases and J by 2 bases, with 7 bases between. The CDR3 has 13 residues. As DNA, the CDR3 is TGTGCCAGCAGCTCTTCCCTCACAGATACGCAGTATTTT. It specifies CASSSSLTDTQYF.

This clonotype was counted only a few times. The chain employs TRBV20-1 and TRBJ1-2; 8 nucleotides agree with TRBD1. Germline V gene lookup returns CDR1 DFQATT and CDR2 SNEGSKA (reference sequence). This CDR3 comprises 14 residues. The J segment lost 6 bases and the V segment lost 1 base, leaving 7 bases of the junction unmatched. The CDR3 region is CSARARTGFNGYTF. The CDR3 bases are TGCAGTGCTAGAGCCCGGACAGGGTTTAATGGCTACACCTTC.

The table lists this clonotype with a few counts. This chain uses TRBV29-1 with TRBJ2-5; TRBD2 aligns across 10 bases. Germline V gene data show CDR1 as SQVTM and CDR2 as ANQGSEA. There are 13 residues in the CDR3. The V segment lost 7 bases and the J segment 9 bases; nucleotides outside the gene matches: 11. The CDR3: CSERTSGGAAQYF. CDR3 DNA: TGCAGCGAGAGGACTAGCGGAGGAGCGGCCCAGTACTTC.

This clonotype has a handful of counts. CDR3 bases: TGTGCCAGCAGCTTAGGTGGGGACAATCAGCCCCAGCATTTT. Translated: CASSLGGDNQPQHF. V usage is TRBV7-9 and J usage is TRBJ1-5; D is ambiguous. V was pared by 1 base and J by 3 bases, with 7 bases between. Germline V lookup: CDR1 SEHNR, CDR2 FQNEAQ (reference sequence). The CDR3 is 14 residues long. The full variable domain, rest sourced from reference TRBV7-9 and TRBJ1-5, is DTGVSQNPRHKITKRGQNVTFRCDPISEHNRLYWYRQTLGQGPEFLTYFQNEAQLEKSRLLSDRFSAERPKGSFSTLEIQRTEQGDSAMYLCASSLGGDNQPQHFGDGTRLSIL.

The rearrangement links TRBV19 to TRBJ2-7, with 7 bases fitting TRBD1. The CDR3 consists of 13 residues. The V gene's germline CDR1 is LNHDA and CDR2 SQIVND (reference sequence). The V gene end was trimmed by 4 bases and the J gene end by 5 bases; junction bases not matched to a gene: 5. The CDR3 sequence is CASSRRQGDEQYF. The CDR3 region has the DNA TGTGCCAGTAGTAGGAGACAGGGTGACGAGCAGTACTTC. Combining the CDR3 with reference TRBV19 and TRBJ2-7 gives the whole variable domain DGGITQSPKYLFRKEGQNVTLSCEQNLNHDAMYWYRQDPGQGLRLIYYSQIVNDFQKGDIAEGYSVSREKKESFPLTVTSAQKNPTAFYLCASSRRQGDEQYFGPGTRLTVT.

A single count supports this clonotype. The V call is TRBV18, the J call TRBJ1-4; possibly TRBD1 for D (5 bases). Trimming left V 2 bases short and J 7 bases short, with 14 bases between. Germline V CDR1 and CDR2: KGHSH, LQKENI. The CDR3 contains 15 residues. CDR3 sequence: CASSPEKGRSEKLFF. CDR3 bases: TGTGCCAGCTCACCAGAGAAGGGGCGAAGTGAAAAACTGTTTTTT.

V and J are TRBV20-1 and TRBJ2-7, with unresolved D. The CDR3 is 11 residues long. With 5 bases removed from V and 5 bases from J, the gap between germline ends came to 10 bases. The germline CDR1 and CDR2 sequences are DFQATT and SNEGSKA (reference sequence). The CDR3 DNA reads TGCAGTGCTTCCCACCAGGACGAGCAGTACTTC. Protein product: CSASHQDEQYF.

The chain employs TRBV6-5 and TRBJ2-3; D might be TRBD1 or TRBD2, each matching 5 bases. This CDR3 spans 14 amino acids. V lost 7 bases and J 5 bases, leaving 16 bases between the germline ends. CDR1 MNHEY and CDR2 SVGAGI come from the germline V gene. The chain's CDR3 is CASMLPGRKDTQYF. The DNA of the CDR3 is TGTGCCAGCATGCTACCGGGGCGGAAAGATACGCAGTATTTT.

Points on this clonotype: At one boundary the junction diverges from the germline segment, which might be a read error. The chain employs TRBV28 and TRBJ1-1; D ambiguous. This CDR3 contains 15 residues. Germline CDR1 MDHEN, CDR2 SYDVKM. The CDR3 DNA follows: TGTGCCAGCAGTCGAGGACCGAGTATGAACACTGAAACTTTCTTT. Residues: CASSRGPSMNTETFF.